The sequence of this T cell receptor beta chain was determined in a study of blood T cell repertoires in COVID-19. The authors' processing: Estimation of nucleated cell counts relied on the amplification of reference gene primers. TCRdb keeps only in-frame clones here, not all; method: immunoSEQ multiplex PCR. The V and J calls and clone size are taken from that table; D and trimming were inferred from the DNA. The table lists around 150,000 clones, roughly 80% of them singletons. During active infection, Seattle patients enrolled and were then monitored through disease. Germline assignment: CDR1 SGHNT and CDR2 YYREEE (reference sequence). The CDR3 length is 15 residues. The V gene lost 3 bases and the J gene lost 8 bases, with 20 bases spanning the gap.

The TCR was taken from a woman in her forties with COVID-19, enrolled during active disease. The chain employs TRBV5-4 and TRBJ1-2; D is unresolved. The sequenced material came from peripheral blood. The CDR3 here is CASSSAITDPGGYTF. CDR3 nucleotide sequence: TGTGCCAGCAGCTCGGCAATCACAGACCCAGGAGGCTACACCTTC.